These T cell receptor beta chains were read from a single sample in a study of CD8 T cells in ankylosing spondylitis. In TCRdb, the 5' RACE reads were re-called with MiXCR into one record per CDR3 protein. Here the sample spans approximately 500,000 distinct CDR3 sequences, about 12% being singletons. The sample was blood, either unsorted or a sorted T cell fraction (not recorded which). The receptors originated from a male donor with ankylosing spondylitis. Each CDR3 is given without its conserved first and last residue.

j_call v_call cdr3_aa
TRBJ2-1 TRBV7-9 ASSSDRLEQF
TRBJ2-1 TRBV6-2/TRBV6-3 ASRTTTQGHPDNEQF
TRBJ1-3 TRBV7-9 ASSLGTQGNTIY
TRBJ1-5 TRBV6-2/TRBV6-3 ASSYKGGQQPQH
TRBJ2-3 TRBV15 ATSRERSTDTQY
TRBJ2-1 TRBV4-2 ASSQHLEGRNEQF
TRBJ2-1 TRBV20-1 SATWGAFEQF
TRBJ2-3 TRBV2 ARPGTGGPDTKY
TRBJ2-4 TRBV5-6 ARSPGTGAKNIQY
TRBJ1-2 TRBV5-1 ASSSAGYGYT
TRBJ1-6 TRBV6-1 ASMGLGGSPNSPLH
TRBJ2-7 TRBV7-2 ASSPGQAYVEQY
TRBJ2-1 TRBV29-1 SVRLVTSSYNEQF
TRBJ2-1 TRBV5-6 ASSAPGLAELRTSNEQF
TRBJ1-5 TRBV12-3/TRBV12-4 ASSPAGRSNQPQH
TRBJ1-5 TRBV3-1 ASSRFGEYSNQPQH
TRBJ1-1 TRBV19 ASSTSGGMNTEAF
TRBJ1-2 TRBV20-1 SAIGGGYGYT
TRBJ1-2 TRBV2 ASSREQGAFGYT
TRBJ2-1 TRBV4-2 ASSRTTISYNEQF
TRBJ1-1 TRBV5-1 ASSLLGRLNTEAF
TRBJ2-3 TRBV11-2 ASSLAGYLTNTQY
TRBJ2-1 TRBV3-1 ASSQIRGPENEQF
TRBJ2-1 TRBV5-1 ASSWGQDSYNEQF
TRBJ2-2 TRBV11-1 ASSFSLAGDENTGELF
TRBJ2-7 TRBV12-3/TRBV12-4 ASSFRLATSYEQY
TRBJ1-1 TRBV5-1 ASRLDVTGVGAF
TRBJ2-5 TRBV11-1 ASSLGQGKETQY
TRBJ2-1 TRBV5-6 ASSLALAVYNEQF
TRBJ1-5 TRBV12-3/TRBV12-4 ASRAGGDNQPQH
TRBJ2-7 TRBV10-2 ASTPPGDPSYEQY
TRBJ2-1 TRBV24-1 ATSDLPSNSGNEQF
TRBJ1-2 TRBV5-1 ASSPGQPLYGYT
TRBJ1-2 TRBV5-1 ASSLEPGGGYT
TRBJ2-5 TRBV5-1 ASSLAVGTLKETQY
TRBJ2-5 TRBV21-1 ASSKDRAGAQETQY
TRBJ1-1 TRBV10-3 ATRTGGNTEAF
TRBJ1-6 TRBV20-1 SAKRKWSSYNSPLH
TRBJ2-5 TRBV25-1 ASSDNTGQETQY
TRBJ2-3 TRBV2 ASSEPDTQY
TRBJ2-3 TRBV5-1 ASSLEGLANTQY
TRBJ1-5 TRBV27 ASSLDRTYQPQH
TRBJ2-1 TRBV20-1 SAGGGEARSYNEQF
TRBJ2-2 TRBV3-1 ASSLIHRTSGRSAGELF
TRBJ2-5 TRBV20-1 SASLLQGMETQY
TRBJ1-5 TRBV24-1 ATSGSGGGLYSNQPQH
TRBJ2-5 TRBV7-7 ASSFPGREGPCETQY
TRBJ1-5 TRBV20-1 SARDLPYQPQH